This T cell receptor beta chain stems from a study of shared clonotypes between healthy human individuals. Naive CD8 isolation took CD45RO-negative cells positively selected for CCR7 and excluded terminally differentiated effector memory CD45RA+ cells. V was pared by 1 base and J by 8 bases, with 17 bases between. CDR3 size: 15 residues. In germline, CDR1 is KGHSY, CDR2 FQNENV. Profiled with immunoSEQ multiplex PCR; TCRdb holds only in-frame clones, not every one. The profile covers a few hundred thousand clones, with nearly 97% appearing a single time and around 0.097% taken by the ten largest. The clonotype was recovered from a woman in her twenties or thirties in good health. V and J are TRBV16 and TRBJ1-2; no clear D gene. Sequencing was carried out using naive CD8+ T cells sorted from blood. The CDR3 region is CASSQLALKELGYTF. CDR3 DNA sequence: TGTGCCAGCAGCCAATTGGCTCTGAAGGAATTGGGCTACACCTTC.